This T cell receptor beta chain was identified in a study of CD8 T cells in Susac syndrome. Study overall: The Susac syndrome patients that were sequenced included more than 5 with active disease and under ten in remission.

This clonotype was counted a single time. After extraction with the RNeasy kit, about 0.45 to 1 ug of the RNA was reverse transcribed using random hexamers. Amplification of TCR beta CDR3 spanned 54 Vbeta and 13 Jbeta via immunoSEQ multiplex PCR. Each CDR3 protein gets one entry after TCRdb re-called the immunoSEQ multiplex PCR reads with MiXCR. Of more than 150,000 distinct CDR3 sequences in the sample, almost 96% were seen once. Sequencing targeted TCR beta in blood CD8+ and CD4+ T cells. The recently defined diagnostic criteria for definite or probable disease were met by the Susac syndrome patients. Looked up from germline, CDR1 is SGHDT and CDR2 is YYEEEE. The CDR3 has 13 amino acids. V was cut by 6 bases and J by 8 bases, with 14 bases left in between.

This TCR was recovered from a human donor with Susac syndrome. The sequenced sample was CD4+ T cells from PBMCs. The chain joins TRBV5-6 to TRBJ1-4; no firm D call. The CDR3 region has the DNA TGTGCCAGCACCCGCGGGATTGGCGAAAAACTGTTTTTT. Translation gives CASTRGIGEKLFF.